This T cell receptor (beta chain) originates from a study of shared clonotypes between healthy human individuals. Study observations and caveats: Clonotype sharing among the donors was expected to vary with sequencing depth. The generation probabilities recorded for non-shared clonotypes fell below those of clonotypes shared by all four donors.

As regards this clone: Its antigen is currently unknown.

The donor population consisted of healthy HIV-negative adults with no recent acute infections or vaccinations. Germline V gene data show CDR1 as SGHNT and CDR2 as YYREEE (reference sequence). The V end was cut by 3 bases, the J end by 4 bases, with 16 bases between. The CDR3 sequence is 15 residues long. The repertoire was sequenced with immunoSEQ multiplex PCR; TCRdb's copy has only in-frame clones and lacks some. The sample yields approximately 2.4 million clones, approximately 96% seen once. Sequencing was carried out using naive CD4+ T cells sorted from blood. Subset given: CD45RA+ positively selected. This receptor was obtained from a man aged 18 to 29 in good health. The chain links TRBV5-4 to TRBJ1-1; D might be TRBD1 (6 bases). CDR3 region: CASSSLKGGSTEAFF. CDR3 bases: TGTGCCAGCAGCTCGCTTAAAGGGGGTTCCACTGAAGCTTTCTTT.